This is a list of T cell receptor beta chains from one sample in a study of CD8 T cells in ankylosing spondylitis. TCRdb used MiXCR to reprocess the 5' RACE reads, holding one entry per CDR3 protein. This table holds about 39,000 distinct CDR3 sequences, less than 4% found once. The source material was blood, either unsorted or a sorted T cell fraction (not recorded which). The receptors stem from a male donor with ankylosing spondylitis or in good health (not recorded which). CDR3s include the opening cysteine and the closing phenylalanine or tryptophan. The D gene is left open where the match is weak. The size entry gives once, few, many or a size class.

clone_size j_call d_call v_call cdr3_nt cdr3_aa
many TRBJ2-1 - TRBV9 TGTGCCAGCAGCGTAGCAGCGGCGGGGGCCTCCTACAATGAGCAGTTCTTC CASSVAAAGASYNEQFF
many TRBJ1-1 - TRBV9 TGTGCCAGCAGCCCACCGGGGCTGGCTTCTCAAGCTTTCTTT CASSPPGLASQAFF
many TRBJ2-1 TRBD1 TRBV9 TGTGCCAGCAGCGTAGCTTCGGGGACAGGGAACAATGAGCAGTTCTTC CASSVASGTGNNEQFF
many TRBJ2-3 TRBD1 TRBV9 TGTGCCAGCAGCGTAGGGGGACAGGGGCCTAATACGCAGTATTTT CASSVGGQGPNTQYF
many TRBJ2-3 TRBD2 TRBV9 TGTGCCAGCAGCAAGCGGGGCGGGGGGGCCGCAGCAGATACGCAGTATTTT CASSKRGGGAAADTQYF
many TRBJ2-3 - TRBV9 TGTGCCAGCAGCTTGGGACTGGGTCAGGCAGATACGCAGTATTTT CASSLGLGQADTQYF
many TRBJ2-5 - TRBV9 TGTGCCAGCAGCGTGATGGGTACAACACGAGAGACCCAGTACTTC CASSVMGTTRETQYF
many TRBJ2-3 - TRBV9 TGTGCCAGCAACTTTGGAGTTCCCCCCACAGATACGCAGTATTTT CASNFGVPPTDTQYF
medium-sized TRBJ2-3 - TRBV9 TGTGCCAGCAGCCCCAGGGGGGGCGGGAGCTCAGATACGCAGTATTTT CASSPRGGGSSDTQYF
many TRBJ1-6 - TRBV9 TGTGCCAGCAGCGTAGATGCAGGGGTTTCACCCCTCCACTTT CASSVDAGVSPLHF
many TRBJ2-2 - TRBV9 TGTGCCAGCAGCGCCCGAAACGACAGAAACACCGGGGAGCTGTTTTTT CASSARNDRNTGELFF
medium-sized TRBJ2-1 TRBD2 TRBV29-1 TGCAGCGTTGAAGTACTAGCGGGAGACGGGCAGTTCTTC CSVEVLAGDGQFF
many TRBJ2-3 TRBD1 TRBV9 TGTGCCAGCAGCGTAGCTCAGGGGGTCACGCAGTATTTT CASSVAQGVTQYF
many TRBJ2-2 TRBD1 TRBV9 TGTGCCAGCGACACCGGGACAGGGTACACCGGGGAGCTGTTTTTT CASDTGTGYTGELFF
many TRBJ1-5 - TRBV27 TGTGCCAGCAGCCCCCCGGGGGGTCTCGGATATGGCAATCAGCCCCAGCATTTT CASSPPGGLGYGNQPQHF
many TRBJ2-5 TRBD2 TRBV9 TGTGCCAGCAGCGTAGCTACTAGCGGGGGGGCGGAGACCCAGTACTTC CASSVATSGGAETQYF
many TRBJ2-5 - TRBV9 TGTGCCAGCAGCGTAGGTACCCAACAAGAGACCCAGTACTTC CASSVGTQQETQYF
many TRBJ2-1 TRBD1 TRBV9 TGTGCCAGCAGCGGGGTCGACAGGGTAGGTCCAATTGAGCAGTTCTTC CASSGVDRVGPIEQFF
many TRBJ1-2 - TRBV9 TGTGCCAGCAGCCTGGACAGCCTACCCTATGGCTACACCTTC CASSLDSLPYGYTF
few TRBJ2-2 TRBD2 TRBV9 TGTGCCAGCAGCGTAACTAGCGGGGGAACGAACACCGGGGAGCTGTTTTTT CASSVTSGGTNTGELFF
many TRBJ1-1 - TRBV9 TGTGCCAGCAGCGTAGGCGATGAAGCTTTCTTT CASSVGDEAFF
many TRBJ2-2 - TRBV9 TGTGCCAGCACCCCCCATGGCACCGGGGAGCTGTTTTTT CASTPHGTGELFF
many TRBJ2-3 - TRBV9 TGTGCCAGCAGCGAGGGGACAGATACGCAGTATTTT CASSEGTDTQYF
many TRBJ2-3 TRBD1 TRBV9 TGTGCCAGCAGCGCCCGGACAGGGGCAGATACGCAGTATTTT CASSARTGADTQYF
many TRBJ2-2 TRBD2 TRBV9 TGTGCCAGCAGCGCGCGACTAGCGACGAACACCGGGGAGCTGTTTTTT CASSARLATNTGELFF
many TRBJ1-2 - TRBV9 TGTGCCAGCAGCGGCGCCAGGTCCTACTATGGCTACACCTTC CASSGARSYYGYTF
many TRBJ2-5 TRBD2 TRBV9 TGTGCCAGCAGCGTTATAGCGGGGGGGGAGACCCAGTACTTC CASSVIAGGETQYF
many TRBJ1-1 TRBD1 TRBV9 TGTGCCAGCGGCCGACAGGGAAACACTGAAGCTTTCTTT CASGRQGNTEAFF
many TRBJ2-2 - TRBV9 TGTGCCAGCAGCGAGGGGATAGGGCGGGACACCGGGGAGCTGTTTTTT CASSEGIGRDTGELFF
many TRBJ2-3 TRBD2 TRBV9 TGTGCCAGCACCACCGGGACTAGCGGCATCACAGATACGCAGTATTTT CASTTGTSGITDTQYF
many TRBJ1-2 TRBD1 TRBV9 TGTGCCAGCAGCGTGACCGGGACAGTTGGCTACACCTTC CASSVTGTVGYTF
many TRBJ2-3 TRBD2 TRBV9 TGTGCCAGCAGCCCAGCCGCGGGAGGGCAAGATACGCAGTATTTT CASSPAAGGQDTQYF
few TRBJ2-5 TRBD2 TRBV9 TGTGCCAGCAGCGTAGAGGGGAGGGCCAGACAAGAGACCCAGTACTTC CASSVEGRARQETQYF
many TRBJ2-3 TRBD1 TRBV9 TGTGCCAGCAGCGTCGACAGGGGCCGCACAGATACGCAGTATTTT CASSVDRGRTDTQYF
many TRBJ2-4 - TRBV9 TGTGCCAGCAGCGTTAGGGGGGGCGAGAACATTCAGTACTTC CASSVRGGENIQYF
many TRBJ2-5 TRBD1 TRBV20-1 TGCAGTGCTAGAGTTCAGGGGGCAGGAGAGACCCAGTACTTC CSARVQGAGETQYF
many TRBJ2-1 TRBD1 TRBV9 TGTGCCAGCAGCCCCAGACAGGGGGCGTACAATGAGCAGTTCTTC CASSPRQGAYNEQFF